Each of the 15 T cell receptor beta chains below was sequenced from the same sample in a study of blood T cell repertoires in COVID-19. The repertoire was sequenced with immunoSEQ multiplex PCR; TCRdb's copy has only in-frame clones and lacks some. This table has about 43,000 clones, around 87% appearing once. The source material was peripheral blood. Source of these receptors: a woman aged 80 or over with active COVID-19.

The J gene is TRBJ1-1, the V gene TRBV18; 10 positions match TRBD1. Germline V gives CDR1 KGHSH, CDR2 LQKENI. The CDR3 length is 16 residues. J gave up 3 bases and V 4 bases, and 8 bases lay outside the gene matches. The CDR3 loop reads CASSLGTGEFDTEAFF. CDR3 bases: TGTGCCAGCTCACTCGGGACAGGGGAATTCGACACTGAAGCTTTCTTT. Based on the CDR3 plus reference TRBV18 and TRBJ1-1, the full variable domain is NAGVMQNPRHLVRRRGQEARLRCSPMKGHSHVYWYRQLPEEGLKFMVYLQKENIIDESGMPKERFSAEFPKEGPSILRIQQVVRGDSAAYFCASSLGTGEFDTEAFFGQGTRLTVV.

V gene TRBV7-9 combines with J gene TRBJ2-1; the match to TRBD1 covers 8 bases. CDR3 length: 13 residues. V shed 7 bases, J shed 5 bases, and the junction held 4 bases outside the gene matches. The germline V gene has CDR1 SEHNR and CDR2 FQNEAQ (reference sequence). The DNA for the CDR3 is TGTGCCAGCAACAGGGGGGATAACAATGAGCAGTTCTTC. This sequence encodes CASNRGDNNEQFF.

The V gene is TRBV3-1 (or the pseudogene TRBV3-2), the J gene TRBJ1-2; TRBD1 aligns across 8 bases. Trimming removed 1 base from V and 4 bases from J; junction bases left unmatched: 5. CDR3 size: 15 residues. Germline V gene lookup returns CDR1 LGHDT and CDR2 YNNKEL (reference sequence). The CDR3 is CASSQGDRNIYGYTF. The CDR3 DNA follows: TGTGCCAGCAGCCAAGGGGACAGGAACATCTATGGCTACACCTTC.

The chain uses TRBV7-2 and TRBJ2-7; D is perhaps TRBD2 (7 bases). The V end lost 8 bases, the J end lost 9 bases, and 26 bases lay between the germline ends. Germline V gene data show CDR1 as SGHTA and CDR2 as FQGNSA. The CDR3 is 15 residues long. CDR3 in amino acids: CASDSWGGSPLGQYF. CDR3 DNA sequence: TGTGCCAGCGACTCTTGGGGGGGCTCACCACTCGGGCAGTACTTC.

The chain combines TRBV6-6 with TRBJ1-2; 8 nucleotides line up with TRBD1. CDR3 size: 18 residues. CDR1 is MNHNY, CDR2 SVGAGI, per germline (reference sequence). Trimming at V came to 5 bases and at J to 4 bases, leaving 18 bases not matched to a gene. For the CDR3, the DNA is TGTGCCAGCAGTCCCCCTGGACTTGGACAGGGATTTTCCTATGGCTACACCTTC. Protein: CASSPPGLGQGFSYGYTF.

This chain links TRBV5-1 with TRBJ1-6; tentatively, D is TRBD1 (6 bases). Trimming stripped 3 bases from V and 6 bases from J, with 16 bases between. Looked up from germline, CDR1 is SGHRS and CDR2 is YFSETQ. CDR3 length equals 16 residues. Here the CDR3 DNA reads TGCGCCAGCAGCTGGGACCGGGACACACCTAATTCACCCCTCCACTTT. Translated: CASSWDRDTPNSPLHF.

V gene TRBV11-2 combines with J gene TRBJ2-1; D perhaps matches TRBD2 (5 bases). The CDR3 loop spans 14 amino acids. The germline V gene encodes CDR1 SGHAT and CDR2 FQNNGV. Deletions cut 1 base from V and 8 bases from J, with 12 bases between. CDR3 in amino acids: CASSLVLAVDEQFF. CDR3 sequence (DNA): TGTGCCAGCAGCTTAGTCCTAGCCGTGGATGAGCAGTTCTTC.

DNA of the CDR3: TGTGCCAGCAGGCCCCCGGGGAGAGATGAAAAACTGTTTTTT. Its translation: CASRPPGRDEKLFF. This chain joins TRBV6-5 and TRBJ1-4; no definite D call. Trimming stripped 6 bases from V and 6 bases from J, with 14 bases between. CDR3 length equals 14 residues. CDR1 and CDR2 (germline): MNHEY, SVGAGI.

The chain joins TRBV6-5 to TRBJ2-5; D is ambiguous. CDR1 and CDR2 from the germline V gene are MNHEY and SVGAGI. V lost 8 bases to trimming and J lost 2 bases, with 6 bases between them. This CDR3 region has 11 residues. The CDR3 DNA follows: TGTGCCAGCGGTCAGCAAGAGACCCAGTACTTC. This translates into CASGQQETQYF.

This clone was seen just once. The chain employs TRBV5-3 and TRBJ1-1; D is perhaps TRBD1 (6 bases). TRBV5-3 is recorded as an ORF, its role being uncertain. V lost 4 bases and J 5 bases, leaving 15 bases between the germline ends. The CDR3 consists of 14 residues. This chain's CDR3 is CARSPGHTKTEAFF. The CDR3 DNA follows: TGTGCCAGAAGCCCGGGACACACCAAGACTGAAGCTTTCTTT.

The chain carries TRBV11-2 and TRBJ2-3; D not certain. The germline V gene encodes CDR1 SGHAT and CDR2 FQNNGV. Between the trimmed V and J ends, which lost 1 base and 3 bases, there was a span of 8 bases. This CDR3 is 14 amino acids long. CDR3 sequence: CASSLGVTTDTQYF. The CDR3 nucleotides are TGTGCCAGCAGCTTAGGTGTCACAACAGATACGCAGTATTTT.

The V gene is TRBV7-2, the J gene TRBJ2-1, with TRBD2 matching 8 bases. Looked up from germline, CDR1 is SGHTA and CDR2 is FQGNSA. Losses at the gene ends were 6 bases for V and 5 bases for J; bases not matched to a gene: 12. This CDR3 region has 16 residues. The CDR3 DNA reads TGTGCCAGCAGTTCCCGAGGAAGCGGGGGAAACAATGAGCAGTTCTTC. Amino acid sequence: CASSSRGSGGNNEQFF.

J is TRBJ2-3 and V is TRBV24-1; 7 nucleotides line up with TRBD1. This CDR3 comprises 13 residues. Trimming at V came to 9 bases and at J to 2 bases, leaving 4 bases not matched to a gene. Germline lookup yields CDR1 KGHDR and CDR2 SFDVKD. CDR3 coding DNA: TGTGCCACCGGGGACAGAGTCACAGATACGCAGTATTTT. Protein sequence: CATGDRVTDTQYF.

This sequence joins TRBV4-2 and TRBJ2-3; possibly TRBD2 for D (7 bases). V gave up 0 bases and J gave up 1 base, with 11 bases separating them. Germline V gives CDR1 LGHNA, CDR2 YNFKEQ. The CDR3 extends over 16 amino acids. In DNA, the CDR3 is TGTGCCAGCAGCCAAGATGGGGAGGGGGGCACAGATACGCAGTATTTT. Translating it yields CASSQDGEGGTDTQYF.

The chain couples TRBV30 to TRBJ1-5; possible D gene TRBD1, 5 bases. The ends were cut back, 0 bases at V and 4 bases at J, with 10 bases in the middle. CDR1 is GTSNPN and CDR2 is SVGIG in the germline V gene (reference sequence). This CDR3 is 14 amino acids long. This chain's CDR3 is CAWSVYGGNQPQHF. DNA for the CDR3: TGTGCCTGGAGTGTTTACGGGGGGAATCAGCCCCAGCATTTT.